These T cell receptor beta chains were read from a single sample in a study of blood T cell repertoires in COVID-19. Measured with immunoSEQ multiplex PCR; TCRdb has only the in-frame clones, and not every one. The sample has 400,000 to 450,000 clones, less than 95% seen once. The specimen was PBMCs or T cells enriched from blood (not recorded which). The receptors derive from a man between 18 and 35 years old who had recovered from COVID-19. Both conserved end residues are part of each CDR3. Fields, in order: J gene, clone size, V gene, CDR3 protein. Clone size is stated in some rows and not others, as once, few, many or a class when expanded.

J gene: TRBJ1-4
clone size: .
V gene: TRBV4-2
CDR3 protein: CASSQLQGVNEKLFF

J gene: TRBJ2-1
clone size: few
V gene: TRBV12-3/TRBV12-4
CDR3 protein: CASTDRGVNEQFF

J gene: TRBJ1-2
clone size: .
V gene: TRBV7-9
CDR3 protein: CASSLVGAVYGYTF

J gene: TRBJ2-7
clone size: .
V gene: TRBV9
CDR3 protein: CASSVNPGTAYEQYF

J gene: TRBJ1-4
clone size: .
V gene: TRBV27
CDR3 protein: CASRTTGWPNSGEKLFF

J gene: TRBJ2-2
clone size: .
V gene: TRBV3-1/TRBV3-2
CDR3 protein: CASSQAGIYTGELFF

J gene: TRBJ2-3
clone size: .
V gene: TRBV12-3/TRBV12-4
CDR3 protein: CASSLGGAAQYF

J gene: TRBJ1-4
clone size: once
V gene: TRBV4-1
CDR3 protein: CASSQGVGADNEKLFF

J gene: TRBJ1-1
clone size: .
V gene: TRBV4-1
CDR3 protein: CASSQIHRGMNTEAFF

J gene: TRBJ1-1
clone size: once
V gene: TRBV2
CDR3 protein: CASIKDRDTEAFF

J gene: TRBJ2-1
clone size: .
V gene: TRBV29-1
CDR3 protein: CSVTGSSYNEQFF

J gene: TRBJ1-1
clone size: .
V gene: TRBV10-2
CDR3 protein: CASNRGRDTEAFF

J gene: TRBJ1-2
clone size: .
V gene: TRBV24-1
CDR3 protein: CATSDFLGYTF

J gene: TRBJ1-6
clone size: .
V gene: TRBV4-1
CDR3 protein: CASSQRAGGNNSPLHF

J gene: TRBJ2-7
clone size: .
V gene: TRBV29-1
CDR3 protein: CSVSEGYEQYF

J gene: TRBJ1-5
clone size: .
V gene: TRBV27
CDR3 protein: CASSSQVDGSNQPQHF

J gene: TRBJ2-7
clone size: once
V gene: TRBV2
CDR3 protein: CASTQPGARYEQYF